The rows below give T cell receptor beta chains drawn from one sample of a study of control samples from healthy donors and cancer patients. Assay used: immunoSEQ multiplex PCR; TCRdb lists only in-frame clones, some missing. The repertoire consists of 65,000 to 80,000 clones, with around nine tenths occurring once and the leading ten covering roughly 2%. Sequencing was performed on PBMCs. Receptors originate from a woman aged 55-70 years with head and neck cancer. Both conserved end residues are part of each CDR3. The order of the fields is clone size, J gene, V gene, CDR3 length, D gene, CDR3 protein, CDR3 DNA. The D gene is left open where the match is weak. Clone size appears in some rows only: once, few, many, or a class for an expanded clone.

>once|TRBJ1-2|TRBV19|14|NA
CASNPTGFRYGYTF
TGTGCCAGCAACCCGACGGGGTTTAGGTATGGCTACACCTTC
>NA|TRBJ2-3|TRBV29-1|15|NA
CSVDGTERGTDTQYF
TGCAGCGTTGATGGGACGGAAAGGGGCACAGATACGCAGTATTTT
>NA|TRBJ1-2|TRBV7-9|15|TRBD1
CASRLSGGNVGGYTF
TGTGCCAGCAGATTATCAGGGGGGAACGTTGGAGGCTACACCTTC
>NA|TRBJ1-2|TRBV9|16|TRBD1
CASSVGSGTGNYGYTF
TGTGCCAGCAGCGTCGGCTCCGGGACAGGGAACTATGGCTACACCTTC
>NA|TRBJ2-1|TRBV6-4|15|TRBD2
CASSAGLAGYNEQFF
TGTGCCAGCAGTGCGGGACTAGCGGGGTACAATGAGCAGTTCTTC
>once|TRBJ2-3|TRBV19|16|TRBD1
CASRQGSEGAGYTQYF
TGTGCCAGTAGACAGGGCTCTGAGGGGGCTGGTTATACGCAGTATTTT
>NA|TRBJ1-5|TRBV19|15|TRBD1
CASGPPTGGVQPQHF
TGTGCCAGTGGCCCTCCGACAGGGGGCGTCCAGCCCCAGCATTTT
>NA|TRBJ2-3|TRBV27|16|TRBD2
CASSLGLAGYTDTQYF
TGTGCCAGCAGTTTAGGGCTAGCGGGGTACACAGATACGCAGTATTTT
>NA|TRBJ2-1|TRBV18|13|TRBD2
CASSLAGVDEQFF
TGTGCCAGCTCTCTAGCGGGAGTGGATGAGCAGTTCTTC
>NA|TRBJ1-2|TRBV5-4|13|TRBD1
CASRRQGEYGYTF
TGTGCCAGCAGACGACAGGGGGAGTATGGCTACACCTTC
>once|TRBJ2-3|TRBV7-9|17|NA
CASSLLNRGRSTDTQYF
TGTGCCAGCAGCTTGCTTAATCGGGGGCGAAGCACAGATACGCAGTATTTT
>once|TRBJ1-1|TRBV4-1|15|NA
CASSRSTPGTIEAFF
TGCGCCAGCAGCCGGAGTACTCCAGGAACCATTGAAGCTTTCTTT
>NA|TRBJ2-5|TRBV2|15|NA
CASSESSQGWETQYF
TGTGCCAGCAGTGAATCCTCACAGGGATGGGAGACCCAGTACTTC
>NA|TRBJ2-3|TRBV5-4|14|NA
CASSWLSGPDTQYF
TGTGCCAGCAGCTGGCTTTCCGGGCCAGATACGCAGTATTTT
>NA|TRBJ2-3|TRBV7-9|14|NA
CASSFESLPGLTYF
TGTGCCAGCAGCTTTGAATCGCTGCCGGGCTTGACGTATTTT
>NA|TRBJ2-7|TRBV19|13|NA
CASSQGSGYEQYF
TGTGCCAGTAGCCAGGGTTCCGGCTACGAGCAGTACTTC
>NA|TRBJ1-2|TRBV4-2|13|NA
CASSQDWVTGRTF
TGTGCCAGCAGCCAAGATTGGGTGACAGGACGCACCTTC